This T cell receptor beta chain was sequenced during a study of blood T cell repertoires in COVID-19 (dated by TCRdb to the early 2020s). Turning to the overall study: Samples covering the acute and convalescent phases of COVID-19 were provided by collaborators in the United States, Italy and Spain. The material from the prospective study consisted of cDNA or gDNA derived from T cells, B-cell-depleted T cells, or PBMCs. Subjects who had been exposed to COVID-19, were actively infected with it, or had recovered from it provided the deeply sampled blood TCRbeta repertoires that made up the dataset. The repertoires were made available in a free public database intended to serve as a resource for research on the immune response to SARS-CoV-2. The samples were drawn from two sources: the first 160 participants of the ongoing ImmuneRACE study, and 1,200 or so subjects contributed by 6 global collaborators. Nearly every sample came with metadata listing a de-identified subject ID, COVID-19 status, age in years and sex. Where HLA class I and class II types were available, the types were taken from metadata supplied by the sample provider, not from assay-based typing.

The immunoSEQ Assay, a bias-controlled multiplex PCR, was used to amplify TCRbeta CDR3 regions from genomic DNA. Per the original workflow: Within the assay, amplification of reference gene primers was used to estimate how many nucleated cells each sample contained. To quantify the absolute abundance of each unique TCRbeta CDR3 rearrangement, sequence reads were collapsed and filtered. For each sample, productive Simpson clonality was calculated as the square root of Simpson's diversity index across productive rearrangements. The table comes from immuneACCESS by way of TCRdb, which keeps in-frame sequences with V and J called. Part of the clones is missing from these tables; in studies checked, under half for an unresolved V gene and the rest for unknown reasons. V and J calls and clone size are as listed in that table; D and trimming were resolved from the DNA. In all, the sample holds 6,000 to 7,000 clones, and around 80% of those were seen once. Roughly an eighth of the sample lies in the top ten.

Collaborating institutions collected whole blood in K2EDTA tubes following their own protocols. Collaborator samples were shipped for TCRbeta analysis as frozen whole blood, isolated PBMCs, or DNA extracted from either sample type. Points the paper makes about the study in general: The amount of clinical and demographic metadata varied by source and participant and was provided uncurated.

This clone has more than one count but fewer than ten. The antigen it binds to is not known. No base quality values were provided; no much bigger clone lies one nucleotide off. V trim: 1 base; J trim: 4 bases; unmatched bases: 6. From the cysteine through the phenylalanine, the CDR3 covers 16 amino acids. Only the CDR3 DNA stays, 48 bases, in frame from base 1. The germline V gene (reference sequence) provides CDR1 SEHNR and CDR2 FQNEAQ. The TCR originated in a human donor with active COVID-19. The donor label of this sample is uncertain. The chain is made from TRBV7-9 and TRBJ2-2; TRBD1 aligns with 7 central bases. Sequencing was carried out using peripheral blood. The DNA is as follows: TGTGCCAGCAGCTTAGGGCAGGGGGTGCCCACCGGGGAGCTGTTTTTT. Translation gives CASSLGQGVPTGELFF.